Below are 32 T cell receptor beta chains sequenced from a single sample in a study of shared clonotypes between healthy human individuals (dated by TCRdb to the early 2020s). The method behind the library was the immunoSEQ multiplex PCR assay. Imported from immuneACCESS, the table was reduced by TCRdb to in-frame sequences with V and J called. These copies leave out some clones; in studies compared against another copy, an unresolved V gene accounts for under half, and the cause of the remainder is not known. Present in this sample are hundreds of thousands of clones, around 96% of which were seen just once. The ten largest account for 0.11% of the sample. CD8 naive samples consisted of CD45RO-negative cells that were positively selected for CCR7, yielding a CD45RA+CCR7+ population without TemRA cells. What was sequenced was naive CD8+ T cells sorted from blood. The cell subset or site label corresponds to: CD45RA+CCR7+. The receptors come from a young woman in good health.

The V gene is TRBV7-8, the J gene TRBJ2-1; 11 positions agree with TRBD2. The CDR3 length is 15 residues. Trimming at V came to 3 bases and at J to 10 bases, leaving 8 bases not matched to a gene. Germline V gives CDR1 SGHVS, CDR2 FQNEAQ. This CDR3 reads CASSFPGLAANEQFF. In DNA form, the CDR3 reads TGTGCCAGCAGCTTCCCGGGACTAGCGGCCAACGAGCAGTTCTTC. The variable domain in full, with the rest retrieved from reference TRBV7-8 and TRBJ2-1, is GAGVSQSPRYKVAKRGQDVALRCDPISGHVSLFWYQQALGQGPEFLTYFQNEAQLDKSGLPSDRFFAERPEGSVSTLKIQRTQQEDSAVYLCASSFPGLAANEQFFGPGTRLTVL.

The V gene is TRBV2, the J gene TRBJ2-7; D is ambiguous. The CDR3 extends over 11 amino acids. Trimming cost V 8 bases and J 2 bases, with 7 bases left between them. Germline values: CDR1 SNHLY, CDR2 FYNNEI. This CDR3 is CASGGPYEQYF. The CDR3 region has the DNA TGTGCCAGCGGTGGGCCCTACGAGCAGTACTTC.

The CDR3 here is CSVEGMGVYEQYF. CDR3 nucleotides: TGCAGCGTTGAAGGGATGGGGGTCTACGAGCAGTACTTC. The chain links TRBV29-1 to TRBJ2-7; D possibly uses TRBD1 or TRBD2 (5 bases each). This CDR3 spans 13 amino acids. Trimming removed 1 base from V and 3 bases from J, with 10 bases in between. Per the germline V gene, CDR1 is SQVTM and CDR2 is ANQGSEA.

The chain is built from TRBV7-8 and TRBJ2-7, with D possibly being TRBD2 (5 bases). Germline V lookup: CDR1 SGHVS, CDR2 FQNEAQ. The CDR3 runs to 14 residues. V was clipped by 5 bases and J by 2 bases, with 13 bases between them. CDR3 loop: CASSGEGRPYEQYF. CDR3 bases: TGTGCCAGCAGCGGAGAGGGCAGACCCTACGAGCAGTACTTC.

This chain links TRBV4-1 with TRBJ2-5, with 10 bases that match TRBD2. Per the germline V gene, CDR1 is MGHRA and CDR2 is YSYEKL. The CDR3 consists of 16 residues. The V gene end was trimmed by 4 bases and the J gene end by 4 bases; junction bases not matched to a gene: 9. The CDR3 sequence is CASSRRGTSVLETQYF. The CDR3 DNA sequence: TGCGCCAGCAGCCGCCGGGGGACTAGCGTCTTAGAGACCCAGTACTTC.

On this clone itself: Other DNA sequences of this sample code for an identical CDR3. V gene TRBV5-1 combines with J gene TRBJ2-7; the D gene is possibly TRBD1 (6 bases). Trimming removed 0 bases at V and 2 bases at J, with 12 bases between. From germline, CDR1 is SGHRS and CDR2 YFSETQ. The CDR3 is 15 amino acids. CDR3 sequence reads: CASSLVGGTPYEQYF. In DNA form, the CDR3 reads TGCGCCAGCAGCTTGGTCGGTGGGACACCCTACGAGCAGTACTTC.

Here the CDR3 reads CASSVVLGHSVGWYQPQHF. The CDR3 region has the DNA TGTGCCAGTTCGGTTGTTTTGGGACACTCCGTAGGTTGGTATCAGCCCCAGCATTTT. The chain links TRBV28 to TRBJ1-5; a weak D match, TRBD1 (6 bases). Germline assignment: CDR1 MDHEN and CDR2 SYDVKM. The CDR3 is 19 residues long. The V end lost 9 bases, the J end lost 5 bases, and 32 bases lay between the germline ends.

V and J are TRBV7-6 and TRBJ2-2; tentative D call: TRBD2 (6 bases). CDR1 and CDR2 from the germline V gene are SGHVS and FNYEAQ. The V end was cut by 5 bases, the J end by 4 bases, with 17 bases between. This CDR3 is built from 16 residues. The CDR3 here is CASSLLAERTTGELFF. The CDR3, as DNA: TGTGCCAGCAGCCTTTTAGCGGAAAGAACCACCGGGGAGCTGTTTTTT.

J is TRBJ2-1 and V is TRBV6-5, with 8 bases lining up with TRBD1. V was pared by 2 bases and J by 7 bases, with 10 bases of the junction left unmatched. The CDR3 has 16 amino acids. CDR1 and CDR2 (germline): MNHEY, SVGAGI. The CDR3 nucleotides read TGTGCCAGCAGTTACACGACTGGGACAGGAGGTAATGAGCAGTTCTTC. Protein sequence: CASSYTTGTGGNEQFF.

The CDR3 loop is CASSSSHSYEQYF. DNA for the CDR3: TGTGCCAGCAGCTCTTCCCACTCCTACGAGCAGTACTTC. This chain links TRBV11-2 with TRBJ2-5; D call uncertain. The last part of the DNA fits TRBJ2-7 better; the J call may be wrong. CDR1 is SGHAT, CDR2 FQNNGV, per germline. The CDR3 sequence is 13 residues long.

The rearrangement joins TRBV7-8 to TRBJ1-5, with D perhaps matching TRBD1 (6 bases). The CDR3 has 18 amino acids. In germline, CDR1 is SGHVS, CDR2 FQNEAQ. Trimming removed 1 base from V and 0 bases from J, with 16 bases in between. CDR3 loop: CASSLDLGARYSNQPQHF. The CDR3 coding sequence is TGTGCCAGCAGCTTAGATCTGGGGGCTCGGTATAGCAATCAGCCCCAGCATTTT.

The rearrangement uses TRBV9 and TRBJ1-2; no definite D call. The CDR3 loop spans 11 amino acids. The ends were cut back, 4 bases at V and 8 bases at J, with 9 bases in the middle. Per germline, CDR1 SGDLS and CDR2 YYNGEE. The CDR3 DNA reads TGTGCCAGCAGCTCCATGGGAGGCTACACCTTC. Protein: CASSSMGGYTF.

This clone was seen once. This chain links TRBV28 with TRBJ2-5, with D maybe TRBD2 (7 bases). Germline V lookup: CDR1 MDHEN, CDR2 SYDVKM. There are 15 residues in the CDR3. Trimming shortened V by 8 bases and J by 3 bases, and 19 bases separated the two germline ends. CDR3 sequence: CASGVAAGAKETQYF. CDR3 in DNA: TGTGCCAGCGGAGTTGCTGCGGGGGCGAAAGAGACCCAGTACTTC.

In the case of this clone: Other DNA sequences in this sample translate to the same CDR3. The chain combines TRBV27 with TRBJ2-1; TRBD1 is a possible D gene (5 bases). The V end lost 2 bases, the J end lost 0 bases, and 8 bases lay between the germline ends. The CDR3 totals 15 residues. The germline V gene encodes CDR1 MNHEY and CDR2 SMNVEV (reference sequence). The CDR3 DNA follows: TGTGCCAGCAGTTTAAGACAGAGCTCCTACAATGAGCAGTTCTTC. This translates into CASSLRQSSYNEQFF.

This chain links TRBV10-2 with TRBJ2-1; D ambiguous. V was pared by 10 bases and J by 3 bases, with 13 bases between. Germline CDR1 WSHSY, CDR2 SAAADI. The CDR3 runs to 13 residues. CDR3 in amino acids: CATNVGFYNEQFF. In nucleotides, the CDR3 is TGCGCCACCAACGTAGGATTCTACAATGAGCAGTTCTTC.

This chain uses TRBV7-9 with TRBJ1-5; 7 bases fit TRBD1. V shed 5 bases and J 4 bases; nucleotides not matched to a gene: 11. The CDR3 is 16 amino acids. In germline, CDR1 is SEHNR, CDR2 FQNEAQ (reference sequence). CDR3 region: CASSPVLGDRNQPQHF. DNA of the CDR3: TGTGCCAGCAGCCCGGTATTGGGGGACAGAAATCAGCCCCAGCATTTT.

The chain is built from TRBV28 and TRBJ1-5; possibly TRBD1 for D (5 bases). CDR3 size: 16 residues. Trimming took off 5 bases at V and 0 bases at J, with 14 bases between the two ends. CDR1 and CDR2 (germline): MDHEN, SYDVKM. This chain's CDR3 is CASSIWDVYSNQPQHF. CDR3 coding DNA: TGTGCCAGCAGTATCTGGGACGTATATAGCAATCAGCCCCAGCATTTT. Full variable domain (missing parts from reference TRBV28 and TRBJ1-5): DVKVTQSSRYLVKRTGEKVFLECVQDMDHENMFWYRQDPGLGLRLIYFSYDVKMKEKGDIPEGYSVSREKKERFSLILESASTNQTSMYLCASSIWDVYSNQPQHFGDGTRLSIL.

This clone was observed once. This sample also contains other DNA sequences that code for the same CDR3. This chain links TRBV27 with TRBJ1-5; perhaps TRBD1 as D (5 bases). CDR1 and CDR2 (germline): MNHEY, SMNVEV (reference sequence). This CDR3 is 14 amino acids long. With 6 bases removed from V and 2 bases from J, the gap between germline ends came to 11 bases. The CDR3, as DNA: TGTGCCAGCAGGACCGGGGGTGGCAATCAGCCCCAGCATTTT. This gives the protein CASRTGGGNQPQHF.

The genes are TRBV4-1 and TRBJ2-3, with 9 bases lining up with TRBD2. V lost 2 bases, J lost 0 bases, and 3 bases stayed unmatched. CDR3 length: 16 amino acids. Germline lookup yields CDR1 MGHRA and CDR2 YSYEKL. CDR3: CASSQTTSGSTDTQYF. CDR3 coding DNA: TGCGCCAGCAGCCAAACAACTAGCGGGAGCACAGATACGCAGTATTTT.

J is TRBJ2-1 and V is TRBV5-1, with TRBD1 matching over 8 bases. Germline V gives CDR1 SGHRS, CDR2 YFSETQ. V lost 4 bases, J lost 3 bases, and 6 bases stayed unmatched. The CDR3 is 15 amino acids. The CDR3 DNA follows: TGCGCCAGCAGCGCGAGACAGGGGCTCTACAATGAGCAGTTCTTC. The encoded protein is CASSARQGLYNEQFF.

V gene TRBV2 combines with J gene TRBJ1-5; D remains ambiguous. V lost 4 bases to trimming and J lost 0 bases, with 7 bases between them. The CDR3 runs 14 residues. CDR1 is SNHLY and CDR2 is FYNNEI in the germline V gene. CDR3 nucleotides: TGTGCCAGCAGTGGGTCCTCTAGCAATCAGCCCCAGCATTTT. This translates into CASSGSSSNQPQHF.

The J gene is TRBJ2-5, the V gene TRBV28; 8 nucleotides match TRBD1. J was trimmed by 5 bases and V by 6 bases; bases with no gene match: 5. The CDR3 covers 13 residues. The germline V gene encodes CDR1 MDHEN and CDR2 SYDVKM. DNA of the CDR3: TGTGCCAGCAGAAGACAGGGGTGGGAGACCCAGTACTTC. It yields the protein CASRRQGWETQYF.

The chain combines TRBV11-3 with TRBJ2-2; TRBD1 might be the D (6 bases). Trimming stripped 3 bases from V and 9 bases from J, with 11 bases between. Germline CDR1 reads SGHNT; CDR2 reads YENEEA. The CDR3 covers 13 residues. CDR3 loop: CASSFSGDRELFF. Here the CDR3 DNA reads TGTGCCAGCAGCTTTTCAGGGGATAGGGAGCTGTTTTTT.

The V gene is TRBV7-9, the J gene TRBJ2-7; tentative D call: TRBD1 (6 bases). With 5 bases removed from V and 0 bases from J, the gap between germline ends came to 14 bases. The CDR3 runs to 15 residues. The germline CDR1 and CDR2 sequences are SEHNR and FQNEAQ (reference sequence). Here the CDR3 DNA reads TGTGCCAGCAGCCATTCGACAGGTGCCTCCTACGAGCAGTACTTC. It encodes CASSHSTGASYEQYF.

The J gene is TRBJ2-2, the V gene TRBV7-9; 11 nucleotides align to TRBD2. CDR1 is SEHNR and CDR2 is FQNEAQ in the germline V gene (reference sequence). This CDR3 comprises 17 residues. V lost 2 bases and J lost 4; bases outside the gene matches: 6. The CDR3 coding sequence is TGTGCCAGCAGCTTAAGTACTAGCGGGAGCCGCACCGGGGAGCTGTTTTTT. Translated, it gives CASSLSTSGSRTGELFF.

The rearrangement links TRBV7-5 to TRBJ2-7; TRBD1 is taken as the D call from the table, unchecked against the DNA. TRBV7-5 is a known pseudogene. The CDR3 is 18 amino acids. The CDR3 nucleotides are TGTGTCAGAAGCCCACCCCGGGCAGGGGAAATACACTCCTACGAGCAGTACTTC. It specifies CVRSPPRAGEIHSYEQYF.

V gene TRBV27 combines with J gene TRBJ2-7; 8 bases line up with TRBD2. This CDR3 contains 16 residues. V shed 8 bases and J 2 bases; nucleotides not matched to a gene: 14. Germline lookup yields CDR1 MNHEY and CDR2 SMNVEV (reference sequence). The CDR3 sequence: CASFKSLAGYAYEQYF. CDR3 nucleotide sequence: TGTGCCAGCTTTAAGAGTTTAGCGGGATATGCCTACGAGCAGTACTTC.

CDR3 nucleotides: TGTGCCAGCAGTCGGGGGACAGGGGGAATTCAGCCCCAGCATTTT. Its translation is CASSRGTGGIQPQHF. The genes are TRBV27 and TRBJ1-5, with 11 bases identical to TRBD1. Germline lookup yields CDR1 MNHEY and CDR2 SMNVEV (reference sequence). The CDR3 totals 15 residues. J gave up 6 bases and V 5 bases, and 6 bases lay outside the gene matches.

J is TRBJ2-7 and V is TRBV21-1; the DNA was not compared with TRBD1, the D call given in the table. TRBV21-1 is termed a pseudogene. CDR3 length: 15 amino acids. The CDR3 DNA sequence: TGTGCCAGCAGCATGGGGGACAGGCCCCTCTACGAGCAGTACTTC. It is translated as CASSMGDRPLYEQYF.

The CDR3 here is CASSFLPGGAEDEQYF. The CDR3 nucleotides are TGTGCCAGCAGTTTCTTGCCCGGGGGAGCGGAGGACGAGCAGTACTTC. The J gene is TRBJ2-7, the V gene TRBV28, with D perhaps TRBD2 (6 bases). CDR3 size: 16 residues. Trimming took 3 bases from V and 5 from J, leaving 20 bases between them. CDR1 and CDR2 (germline): MDHEN, SYDVKM.

CDR3: CASSILAGQYNEQFF. Written as DNA, the CDR3 is TGTGCCAGCAGCATACTAGCGGGACAGTACAATGAGCAGTTCTTC. The V call is TRBV5-6, the J call TRBJ2-1, with 10 bases matching TRBD2. Germline V CDR1 and CDR2: SGHDT, YYEEEE. J gave up 4 bases and V 4 bases, and 5 bases lay outside the gene matches. The length of the CDR3 is 15 residues.

V gene TRBV6-1 combines with J gene TRBJ1-1; no firm D call. Trimming removed 1 base at V and 6 bases at J, with 18 bases between. Looked up from germline, CDR1 is MNHNS and CDR2 is SASEGT. The CDR3 is 16 residues long. CDR3 coding DNA: TGTGCCAGCAGTGAAGTGGCACGGCCCTACCACGCTGAAGCTTTCTTT. Encoded protein: CASSEVARPYHAEAFF.